Judged by frequency, the clone carrying this T cell receptor (beta chain) is medium-sized. Antigen unknown. One tube held mixed TRB-A and TRB-B primer pools for touch-down PCR. From its re-call of the multiplex PCR reads, TCRdb lists each CDR3 protein once, without DNA. The data show 2,800 or so distinct CDR3 sequences, and the top ten clones hold approximately 10%. The record originates from a study of T cell clusters in autoimmune cytopenias. Whole-study results and caveats: TRB repertoire shifts in secondary cytopenia and chronic lymphocytic leukemia mostly reflected lymphoma, not autoimmunity. Active autoimmune hepatitis patients had approximately 3.2-fold fewer exclusive TRB clusters than healthy donors. Primary autoimmune cytopenia patients appeared to lack physiological T cell clusters present in healthy donors.

TRB was amplified from about 250 ng of peripheral blood genomic DNA per sample. CDR1 and CDR2 (germline): SGHVS, FNYEAQ. The CDR3 totals 16 residues. The sequenced material came from peripheral blood. The genes are TRBV7-6 and TRBJ2-3; TCRdb names TRBD2, which stays unverified in the absence of DNA. The sequence derives from a human donor with an autoimmune cytopenia or autoimmune hepatitis (not recorded which). CDR3 residues: CASSLLAGGSTDTQYF.